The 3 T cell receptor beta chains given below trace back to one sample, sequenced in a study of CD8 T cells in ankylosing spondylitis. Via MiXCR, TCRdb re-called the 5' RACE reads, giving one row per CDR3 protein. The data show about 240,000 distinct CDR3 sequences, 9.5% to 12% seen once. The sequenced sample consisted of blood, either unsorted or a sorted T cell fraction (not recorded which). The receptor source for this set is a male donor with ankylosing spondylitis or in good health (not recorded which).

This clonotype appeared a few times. CDR3 protein: CASSFGSGALNQPQHF. The CDR3 DNA sequence: TGTGCCAGCAGCTTCGGGTCAGGGGCGCTGAATCAGCCCCAGCATTTT. The rearrangement uses TRBV7-9 and TRBJ1-5, with a weak D call TRBD1 (6 bases). Germline V CDR1 and CDR2: SEHNR, FQNEAQ (reference sequence). The germline V and J ends were trimmed by 3 bases and 4 bases, with 16 bases remaining between them. The CDR3 length is 16 residues.

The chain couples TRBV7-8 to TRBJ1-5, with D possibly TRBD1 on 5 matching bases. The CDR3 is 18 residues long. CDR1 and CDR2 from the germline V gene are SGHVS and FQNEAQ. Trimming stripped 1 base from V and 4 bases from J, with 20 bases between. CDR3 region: CASSLGPYKQGPNQPQHF. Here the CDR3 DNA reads TGTGCCAGCAGCTTAGGTCCGTACAAGCAGGGACCTAATCAGCCCCAGCATTTT.

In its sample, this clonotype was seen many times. CDR3 bases: TGTGCCAGCAGTTTGTCCGGGGTCTACGAGCAGTACTTC. It encodes CASSLSGVYEQYF. This chain connects TRBV12-3 or TRBV12-4 to TRBJ2-7; possible D gene TRBD2, 5 bases. Trimming stripped 3 bases from V and 3 bases from J, with 9 bases between. The CDR3 loop spans 13 amino acids.